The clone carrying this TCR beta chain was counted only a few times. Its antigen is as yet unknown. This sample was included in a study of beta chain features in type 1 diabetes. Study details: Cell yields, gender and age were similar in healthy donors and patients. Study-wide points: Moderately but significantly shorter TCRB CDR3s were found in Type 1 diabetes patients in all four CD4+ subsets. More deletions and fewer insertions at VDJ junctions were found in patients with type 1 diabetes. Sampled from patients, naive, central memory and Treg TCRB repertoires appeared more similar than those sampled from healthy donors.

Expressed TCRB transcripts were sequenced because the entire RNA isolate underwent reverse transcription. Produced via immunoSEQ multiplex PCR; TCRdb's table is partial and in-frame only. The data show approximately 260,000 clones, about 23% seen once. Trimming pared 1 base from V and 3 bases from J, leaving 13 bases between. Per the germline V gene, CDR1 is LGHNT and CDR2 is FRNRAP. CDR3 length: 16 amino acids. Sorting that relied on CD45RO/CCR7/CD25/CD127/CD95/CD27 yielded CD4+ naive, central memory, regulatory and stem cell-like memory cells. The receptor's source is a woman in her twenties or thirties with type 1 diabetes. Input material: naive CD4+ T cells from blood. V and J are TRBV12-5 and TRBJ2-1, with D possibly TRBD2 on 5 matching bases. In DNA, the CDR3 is TGTGCTAGTGGTTTGGCCATTCGGGATGTCTACAATGAGCAGTTCTTC. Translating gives CASGLAIRDVYNEQFF.